This TCR beta chain was recovered during a study of identical twins. Study-wide points: For monozygotic twins, models underestimated out-of-frame TCR alpha sharing. For zero-insertion analyses, partial confounding could come from invariant MAIT and iNKT cells.

This CDR3 has 10 amino acids. The V gene lost 5 bases and the J gene lost 6 bases, with 7 bases spanning the gap. The germline CDR1 and CDR2 sequences are DFQATT and SNEGSKA (reference sequence). About this clonotype itself: The target antigen is unknown.

Template switching supplied a universal primer site; unique molecular identifiers were carried on the cDNA. TCRdb passed the 5' RACE reads through MiXCR, listing each CDR3 protein once. The data show 450,000 to 600,000 distinct CDR3 sequences, about 20% seen once. This same sample was also taken into another study, of yellow fever vaccine responses in identical twins.

The V gene is TRBV20-1, the J gene TRBJ1-2, with TRBD1 as a possible D gene (5 bases). The sample taken for sequencing was CD4+ T cells sorted from blood. The receptor comes from a woman younger than 35 in good health. The CDR3 here is CSAWDDGYTF. CDR3 in DNA: TGCAGTGCTTGGGACGATGGCTACACCTTC.